This TCR beta chain was sequenced for a study of T cells in tuberculosis. Study details: This South African cohort compared adolescents with or without latent tuberculosis against adults with active tuberculosis.

Regarding this clone: Antigen unknown.

Study-wide points: Cases with active tuberculosis were adults, while controls were adolescents. Shorter CDR3-alpha in active tuberculosis partly drove smaller distances.

Libraries were prepared by immunoSEQ multiplex PCR; TCRdb keeps only in-frame clonotypes and omits some of them. The top ten hold about 4.5% of the sample, which has about 40,000 clones, around 94% seen once. The CDR3 runs 14 residues. Per germline, CDR1 WSHSY and CDR2 SAAADI. Trimming left V 6 bases short and J 4 bases short, with 15 bases between. Described time point: new active TB diagnosis, blood taken before or within 7 days of starting treatment. This chain uses TRBV10-2 with TRBJ1-1, with D possibly TRBD1 on 5 matching bases. This sequence was found in an adult with tuberculosis. This specimen consisted of PBMCs, obtained at tuberculosis diagnosis. CDR3 sequence: CASRFGGDSTEAFF. The CDR3 nucleotides read TGCGCCAGCAGATTCGGGGGGGATAGCACTGAAGCTTTCTTT.